These T cell receptor beta chains were read from a single sample in a study of metastatic and nonmetastatic thyroid tumors. TCRdb reanalyzed the PCR reads via MiXCR. Of approximately 16,000 clones listed, 20% to 30% are singletons. Sample: tumor tissue. These TCRs come from a male donor with papillary thyroid cancer or a benign thyroid nodule (not recorded which). Some clones in this sample may be carry-over from other donors' samples. Each CDR3 is given with its conserved first and last residue. The D gene is left open where the match is weak. Clone size, where shown, is once, few, many, or a class for clones that have expanded.

D	V	size	J	CDR3	DNA
-	TRBV5-1	-	TRBJ2-3	CASSLLRESTDTQYF	TGCGCCAGCAGCTTACTCAGGGAAAGCACAGATACGCAGTATTTT
TRBD2	TRBV5-1	once	TRBJ2-7	CASSLGLAGEGEQYF	TGCGCCAGCAGCTTGGGACTAGCGGGAGAAGGCGAGCAGTACTTC
-	TRBV20-1	many	TRBJ2-5	CSLQSQETQYF	TGCAGTTTACAGAGCCAAGAGACCCAGTACTTC
TRBD2	TRBV24-1	-	TRBJ2-1	CATSDFQGTSGKYNEQFF	TGTGCCACCAGTGATTTCCAAGGGACTAGCGGGAAATACAATGAGCAGTTCTTC
-	TRBV28	-	TRBJ2-7	CASSPPDTYEQYF	TGTGCCAGCAGCCCTCCGGACACCTACGAGCAGTACTTC
TRBD2	TRBV4-1	many	TRBJ2-1	CASSQALAGVRNEQFF	TGCGCCAGCAGCCAGGCACTAGCGGGAGTCCGCAATGAGCAGTTCTTC
TRBD1	TRBV19	many	TRBJ1-1	CASSNVITGVNTEAFF	TGTGCCAGTAGTAATGTAATAACAGGGGTGAACACTGAAGCTTTCTTT
-	TRBV4-2	-	TRBJ1-4	CASSQDKATGEKLFF	TGTGCCAGCAGCCAAGATAAGGCAACAGGAGAAAAACTGTTTTTT
TRBD2	TRBV7-8	once	TRBJ2-5	CASSLEVAGETQYF	TGTGCCAGCAGCTTAGAAGTAGCGGGGGAGACCCAGTACTTC
-	TRBV30	many	TRBJ1-2	CACDLTGANYGYTF	TGTGCCTGCGACTTGACAGGTGCTAACTATGGCTACACCTTC
TRBD2	TRBV3-1	once	TRBJ2-7	CASSQGYVGLFYGQYF	TGTGCCAGCAGCCAAGGTTACGTGGGACTATTCTACGGGCAGTACTTC
-	TRBV30	many	TRBJ2-2	CAWQIQNTGELFF	TGTGCCTGGCAGATTCAGAACACCGGGGAGCTGTTTTTT
-	TRBV28	many	TRBJ1-4	CASSQQGGDEKLFF	TGTGCCAGCAGTCAACAGGGTGGTGACGAAAAACTGTTTTTT
-	TRBV30	many	TRBJ1-3	CAWSISFLESGNTIYF	TGTGCCTGGAGTATTTCTTTCTTGGAGTCGGGAAACACCATATATTTT